These 20 T cell receptor beta chains were sequenced from one sample in a study of identical twins. MiXCR, applied by TCRdb to the 5' RACE reads, yields one record per CDR3 protein. This table has 200,000 to 250,000 distinct CDR3 sequences, 6.5% appearing once. These records were also assigned to another study, of T cells expressing NK-cell markers.

The sample was CD8+ T cells sorted from blood. The receptor source for this set is a woman in her late teens or twenties in good health.

The CDR3 nucleotides are TGCAGTGCCCCGGTGGGGGAGGGCTACACCTTC. It translates to CSAPVGEGYTF. This chain connects TRBV20-1 to TRBJ1-2; D might be TRBD1 (5 bases). V was cut by 6 bases and J by 8 bases, with 13 bases left in between. This CDR3 spans 11 amino acids. CDR1 is DFQATT and CDR2 is SNEGSKA in the germline V gene (reference sequence).

The V gene is TRBV10-3, the J gene TRBJ1-5; D is uncertain. Germline V CDR1 and CDR2: ENHRY, SYGVKD. The V end was cut by 1 base, the J end by 2 bases, with 18 bases between. This CDR3 region has 18 residues. CDR3 sequence reads: CAISELAIEKRGNQPQHF. The CDR3 bases are TGTGCCATCAGTGAGTTAGCGATTGAGAAAAGAGGCAATCAGCCCCAGCATTTT.

A few counts support this clonotype. The V gene is TRBV7-9, the J gene TRBJ2-1; perhaps TRBD2 as D (6 bases). V dropped 5 bases and J dropped 9 bases, with 20 bases sitting between them. The germline gives CDR1 SEHNR, CDR2 FQNEAQ (reference sequence). The CDR3 is 15 residues long. The CDR3 nucleotides read TGTGCCAGCAGCGGTGGGGGGATGAGTCGACTTGAGCAGTTCTTC. Translated: CASSGGGMSRLEQFF.

In its sample, this clonotype was seen many times. V and J are TRBV19 and TRBJ1-1; D not resolved. The V end was cut by 3 bases, the J end by 1 base, with 9 bases between. The V gene's germline CDR1 is LNHDA and CDR2 SQIVND (reference sequence). The CDR3 loop spans 14 amino acids. The CDR3 DNA is TGTGCCAGTAGTATCAACCCGGGGAACACTGAAGCTTTCTTT. Translating it yields CASSINPGNTEAFF.

This clonotype was seen many times. Here the CDR3 reads CASSPNIILQQYF. The CDR3 DNA is TGTGCCAGCAGCCCGAACATAATACTTCAGCAGTATTTT. The chain combines TRBV12-3 or TRBV12-4 with TRBJ2-3; D unclear. The CDR3 has 13 amino acids. The V end was cut by 6 bases, the J end by 11 bases, with 18 bases between.

This clonotype came up many times. The chain couples TRBV7-9 to TRBJ2-1; D call uncertain. CDR3 length: 17 amino acids. Germline CDR1 and CDR2: SEHNR and FQNEAQ (reference sequence). V was shortened by 5 bases and J by 3 bases, with 20 bases between the two germline ends. Here the CDR3 reads CASSPPPPREVYNEQFF. The CDR3 coding sequence is TGTGCCAGCAGCCCACCCCCACCGCGCGAGGTCTACAATGAGCAGTTCTTC.

V and J are TRBV9 and TRBJ2-6; a weak D match, TRBD2 (5 bases). This CDR3 contains 16 residues. V was cut by 0 bases and J by 2 bases, with 9 bases left in between. In germline, CDR1 is SGDLS, CDR2 YYNGEE. The DNA of the CDR3 is TGTGCCAGCAGCGTAGAGTGGGGAGCTGGGGCCAACGTCCTGACTTTC. As protein: CASSVEWGAGANVLTF.

This clonotype was detected many times. The chain uses TRBV4-3 and TRBJ2-1, with D maybe TRBD1 (6 bases). V lost 0 bases to trimming and J lost 7 bases, with 19 bases between them. The CDR3 runs 17 residues. The germline V gene encodes CDR1 LGHNA and CDR2 YSLEER. As DNA, the CDR3 is TGCGCCAGCAGCCAAGACTCACAGGGCAGAGGTGGGAATGAGCAGTTCTTC. Translation gives CASSQDSQGRGGNEQFF.

This clonotype came up many times. The rearrangement links TRBV5-6 to TRBJ2-2; no firm D call. In germline, CDR1 is SGHDT, CDR2 YYEEEE. Trimming removed 1 base from V and 4 bases from J, with 2 bases in between. The CDR3 covers 12 residues. The CDR3 bases are TGTGCCAGCAGCTTGACCACCGGGGAGCTGTTTTTT. Translating it yields CASSLTTGELFF.

The rearrangement joins TRBV24-1 to TRBJ2-5; D not certain. The germline V gene has CDR1 KGHDR and CDR2 SFDVKD. This CDR3 comprises 14 residues. V was pared by 8 bases and J by 5 bases, with 17 bases between. The CDR3 DNA reads as TGTGCCACCAATCTACGTGGACCCGGGGAGACCCAGTACTTC. This encodes CATNLRGPGETQYF.

This clonotype was detected only a few times. This chain links TRBV7-9 with TRBJ1-6; TRBD1 matches 7 bases. J gave up 0 bases and V 5 bases, and 4 bases lay outside the gene matches. This CDR3 is 16 amino acids long. Germline V gene lookup returns CDR1 SEHNR and CDR2 FQNEAQ (reference sequence). This chain's CDR3 is CASSTGASSYNSPLHF. CDR3 nucleotide sequence: TGTGCCAGCAGCACAGGGGCTAGCTCCTATAATTCACCCCTCCACTTT.

This clonotype was seen ten or more times. This chain uses TRBV29-1 with TRBJ2-2, with TRBD2 identical over 16 bases. Per the germline V gene, CDR1 is SQVTM and CDR2 is ANQGSEA. The CDR3 has 17 residues. V trimming: 7 bases; J trimming: 4 bases; junction bases outside the gene matches: 9. The CDR3 coding sequence is TGCAGCGCCTCCGGGACTAGCGGGAGGGGGGGCACCGGGGAGCTGTTTTTT. As protein: CSASGTSGRGGTGELFF.

CDR3 coding DNA: TGCAGCGTTGAAGATGGTGGGACTTGGCGCAATGAGCAGTTCTTC. Residues: CSVEDGGTWRNEQFF. V is TRBV29-1 and J is TRBJ2-1; D is possibly TRBD2 (6 bases). CDR3 length equals 15 residues. Trimming left V 0 bases short and J 6 bases short, with 15 bases between. Germline V gene sequence: CDR1 SQVTM, CDR2 ANQGSEA.

This clonotype was observed a few times. The rearrangement links TRBV6-6 to TRBJ2-1; D unclear. Germline V gene sequence: CDR1 MNHNY, CDR2 SVGAGI (reference sequence). Between the trimmed V and J ends, which lost 6 bases and 0 bases, there was a span of 6 bases. There are 13 residues in the CDR3. CDR3 nucleotides: TGTGCCAGCAGCATCGACTCCTACAATGAGCAGTTCTTC. The encoded protein is CASSIDSYNEQFF.

This clonotype was counted a few times. The chain combines TRBV5-1 with TRBJ2-1; 16 nucleotides agree with TRBD2. Trimming took 6 bases from V and 7 from J; bases not matched to a gene: 1. The CDR3 contains 14 residues. CDR1 is SGHRS and CDR2 is YFSETQ in the germline V gene. CDR3 nucleotides: TGCGCCAGCAAGGGACTAGCGGGAGGGAATGAGCAGTTCTTC. As protein: CASKGLAGGNEQFF. The full variable domain, with the rest looked up from reference TRBV5-1 and TRBJ2-1, is KAGVTQTPRYLIKTRGQQVTLSCSPISGHRSVSWYQQTPGQGLQFLFEYFSETQRNKGNFPGRFSGRQFSNSRSEMNVSTLELGDSALYLCASKGLAGGNEQFFGPGTRLTVL.

This clonotype was counted at least ten times. The chain recombines TRBV6-1 with TRBJ2-5; TRBD2 matches at 10 bases. This CDR3 comprises 16 residues. The V segment lost 6 bases and the J segment 0 bases; nucleotides outside the gene matches: 7. Germline CDR1 is MNHNS and CDR2 is SASEGT. The CDR3 DNA reads TGTGCCAGCAGGGGAGGGACTAGCGAATACCAAGAGACCCAGTACTTC. Translated, it gives CASRGGTSEYQETQYF.

The chain carries TRBV3-1 and TRBJ1-1; no definite D call. The CDR3 sequence is 14 residues long. Germline-derived CDR1 and CDR2 are LGHDT and YNNKEL (reference sequence). V was cut by 0 bases and J by 7 bases, with 12 bases left in between. The CDR3 reads CASSQEARLDEAFF. CDR3 nucleotides: TGTGCCAGCAGCCAAGAAGCCAGACTAGATGAAGCTTTCTTT.

The CDR3 sequence: CASRDIPPGQGVTGELFF. DNA of the CDR3: TGCGCCAGCAGAGACATCCCGCCCGGGCAGGGGGTGACCGGGGAGCTGTTTTTT. The chain links TRBV23-1 to TRBJ2-2, with 7 bases lining up with TRBD1. TRBV23-1 is annotated as an ORF whose role is uncertain. V shed 6 bases and J 5 bases; nucleotides not matched to a gene: 18. The CDR3 is 18 amino acids.

The chain uses TRBV20-1 and TRBJ1-1; 8 positions agree with TRBD1. Germline-derived CDR1 and CDR2 are DFQATT and SNEGSKA (reference sequence). J was trimmed by 1 base and V by 3 bases; bases with no gene match: 10. CDR3 length: 16 residues. CDR3 sequence reads: CSASEAVGTGNTEAFF. For the CDR3, the DNA is TGCAGTGCTAGCGAGGCGGTAGGGACAGGGAACACTGAAGCTTTCTTT.

The CDR3 region is CASSLAQGSDGYTF. CDR3 DNA sequence: TGTGCCAGCAGCTTAGCCCAGGGCTCGGATGGCTACACCTTC. V gene TRBV13 combines with J gene TRBJ1-2; D possibly corresponds to TRBD1 (5 bases). Looked up from germline, CDR1 is PRHDT and CDR2 is FYEKMQ (reference sequence). This CDR3 contains 14 residues. V lost 1 base and J 6 bases, leaving 12 bases between the germline ends.